These T cell receptor beta chains were read from a single sample in a study of T cells after yellow fever vaccination. In TCRdb, the 5' RACE reads were re-called with MiXCR into one record per CDR3 protein. The sample shows a few hundred thousand distinct CDR3 sequences, roughly 6.3% of them seen only once. The sample was CD4+ T cells sorted from PBMCs, taken on the day of the yellow fever booster vaccination. Receptors were obtained from a young man who received the YFV17D yellow fever vaccine. The CDR3 runs from the conserved cysteine through the conserved F or W.

>TRBV7-2|TRBJ2-7
CASSLVGQSAYEQYF
>TRBV7-3|TRBJ2-3
CASSLMGGGDTQYF
>TRBV7-2|TRBJ2-3
CASSLGRSTDTQYF
>TRBV20-1|TRBJ2-4
CSARGGSGRAENIQYF
>TRBV29-1|TRBJ2-7
CSVEYGSGSYEQYF
>TRBV6-2/TRBV6-3|TRBJ2-2
CASSDGGPSTGELFF
>TRBV11-3|TRBJ2-2
CASSGTSDTGELFF
>TRBV7-9|TRBJ2-7
CASSPHEQYF
>TRBV5-6|TRBJ2-7
CASSLGQVRLYEQYF
>TRBV20-1|TRBJ2-7
CSATGQGGPYEQYF
>TRBV29-1|TRBJ2-2
CSVMGLPTGELFF
>TRBV24-1|TRBJ2-5
CATSDPGTPATQYF
>TRBV20-1|TRBJ2-5
CSAQAGGSQETQYF
>TRBV15|TRBJ2-5
CATSRDPGPGGQETQYF